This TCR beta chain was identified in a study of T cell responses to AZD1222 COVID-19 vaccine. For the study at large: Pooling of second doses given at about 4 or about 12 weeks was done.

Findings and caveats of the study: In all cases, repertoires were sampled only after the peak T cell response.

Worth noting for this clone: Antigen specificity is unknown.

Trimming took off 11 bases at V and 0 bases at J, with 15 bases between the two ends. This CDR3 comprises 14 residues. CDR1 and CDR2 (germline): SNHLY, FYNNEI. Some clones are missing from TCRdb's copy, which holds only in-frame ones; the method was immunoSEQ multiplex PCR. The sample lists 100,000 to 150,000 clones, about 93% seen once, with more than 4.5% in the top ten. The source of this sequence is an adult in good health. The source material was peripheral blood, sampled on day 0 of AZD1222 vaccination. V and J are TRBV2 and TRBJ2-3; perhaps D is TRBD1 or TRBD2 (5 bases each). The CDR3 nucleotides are TGTGCCGGCGCCCCACGGGGCAGCACAGATACGCAGTATTTT. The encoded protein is CAGAPRGSTDTQYF.